This entry concerns a single T cell receptor (beta chain). Looked up from germline, CDR1 is MNHEY and CDR2 is SVGAGI. There are 14 residues in the CDR3. J lost 8 bases, V lost 6 bases, and 8 bases had no gene match. These data come from a study of blood T cell repertoires in COVID-19. Study as a whole: Acute-phase and convalescent COVID-19 samples originated in the United States, Italy and Spain. Sample material is recorded as cDNA or gDNA derived from T cells, B-cell-depleted T cells, or PBMCs.

How the authors handled the data: For nucleated cells, counts were estimated from reference gene primer amplification. Clones were sequenced by immunoSEQ multiplex PCR, and TCRdb holds only the in-frame ones, with some missing. From that table come the V and J calls and clone size; the DNA was used to work out D and trimming. The profile shows approximately 150,000 clones, 82% of them singletons. The receptor was isolated from a woman in her sixties or seventies with acute or convalescent COVID-19. This chain uses TRBV6-5 with TRBJ2-1, with 9 bases that match TRBD1. Sequencing was performed on peripheral blood. The CDR3, as DNA: TGTGCCAGCAGCTACGGGACAGGGTGGGATGAGCAGTTCTTC. Translation: CASSYGTGWDEQFF.